This T cell receptor (beta chain) originates from a study of blood T cell repertoires in COVID-19. The overall study: Researchers got acute and convalescent COVID-19 samples from the United States, Italy and Spain. PBMCs, B-cell-depleted T cells, or T cells provided the cDNA or gDNA that made up the material.

There are a few counts of this clone. The authors' processing: Amplification of reference gene primers was used by the study to estimate nucleated cell counts. TCRdb's copy holds only in-frame clones and misses some; the assay was immunoSEQ multiplex PCR. V and J calls and clone size come straight from that table; D and trimming were deduced from the DNA. The sample lists approximately 220,000 clones, about 82% seen once, with 8.5% to 12% in the top ten. The V gene's germline CDR1 is LNHDA and CDR2 SQIVND (reference sequence). The CDR3 is 16 residues long. The ends lost 6 bases at V and 0 bases at J; junction bases unmatched: 5.

The chain carries TRBV19 and TRBJ1-6; TRBD1 matches at 7 bases. Sequenced input: peripheral blood. The TCR comes from an elderly woman with acute or convalescent COVID-19. Here the CDR3 reads CASSLQGTSYNSPLHF. The CDR3 DNA reads TGTGCCAGTAGCCTACAGGGGACCTCCTATAATTCACCCCTCCACTTT.